This T cell receptor beta chain was sequenced in a study of CD8 T cells in ankylosing spondylitis. V was pared by 4 bases and J by 3 bases, with 8 bases of the junction left unmatched. The germline CDR1 and CDR2 sequences are SGHVS and FQNEAQ. This CDR3 is 16 amino acids long. Broader study findings: In the blood and synovial fluid of reactive arthritis, some motif variants had been previously reported. In ankylosing spondylitis patients, matched synovial fluid reportedly showed significant enrichment of disease-linked clones. Characteristic of ankylosing spondylitis blood, it appeared, was a TCR beta motif comprising roughly eight highly homologous variants.

To note about this clonotype: Its antigen is undetermined.

As the method for making TCR beta libraries, quantitative 5'-RACE with molecular barcodes was used. TCRdb reanalysed the 5' RACE reads using MiXCR and keeps one entry per CDR3 protein. The data show 250,000 to 400,000 distinct CDR3 sequences, with roughly 10% seen just once and roughly 9% held by the top ten. Material: blood, either unsorted or a sorted T cell fraction (not recorded which). The clonotype originates from a female donor with ankylosing spondylitis or in good health (not recorded which). The chain is built from TRBV7-8 and TRBJ2-7; 11 bases line up with TRBD1. The CDR3 loop reads CASSSYPGTGGYEQYF. CDR3 nucleotides: TGTGCCAGCAGCTCCTATCCCGGGACAGGGGGCTACGAGCAGTACTTC.